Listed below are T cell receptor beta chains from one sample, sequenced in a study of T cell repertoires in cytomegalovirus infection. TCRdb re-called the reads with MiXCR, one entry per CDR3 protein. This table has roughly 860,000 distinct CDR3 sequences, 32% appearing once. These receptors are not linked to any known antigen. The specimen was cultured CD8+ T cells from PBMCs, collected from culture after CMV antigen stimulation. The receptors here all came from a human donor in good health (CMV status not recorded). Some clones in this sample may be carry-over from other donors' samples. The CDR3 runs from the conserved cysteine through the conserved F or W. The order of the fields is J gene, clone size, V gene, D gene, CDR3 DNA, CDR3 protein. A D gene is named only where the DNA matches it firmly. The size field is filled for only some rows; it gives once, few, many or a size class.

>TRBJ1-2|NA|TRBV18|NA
TGTGCCAGCTTTGAAGGAGGGCACCCCGACTATGGCTACACCTTC
CASFEGGHPDYGYTF
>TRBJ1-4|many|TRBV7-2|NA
TGTGCCAGCAGCCCCCTAAGTGAAAAACTGTTTTTT
CASSPLSEKLFF
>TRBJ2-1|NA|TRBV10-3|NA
TGTGCCATCAGTGAGTCCAATGGGTGGGATGAGCAGTTCTTC
CAISESNGWDEQFF
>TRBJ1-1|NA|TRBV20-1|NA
TGCAGTGCTAGAGACGGGATCCTCACTGAAGCTTTCTTT
CSARDGILTEAFF
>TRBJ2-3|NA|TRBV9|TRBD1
TGTGCCAGCAGCGGACGACAGGGGGCCCCCAATACGCAGTATTTT
CASSGRQGAPNTQYF
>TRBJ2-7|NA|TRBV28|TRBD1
TGTGCCAGCAATGACAGGGCGGAGCAGTACTTC
CASNDRAEQYF
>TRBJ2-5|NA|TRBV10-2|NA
TGCGCCAGCAGTGACTACTCTAGCTTAGAGACCCAGTACTTC
CASSDYSSLETQYF
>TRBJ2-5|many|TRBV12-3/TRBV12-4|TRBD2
TGTGCCAGCAGTTCCACTAGCGGGGGAGAGACCCAGTACTTC
CASSSTSGGETQYF
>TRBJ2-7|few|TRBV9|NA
TGTGCCAGCAGCGTCGGACGGGGCAAGGACGAGCAGTACTTC
CASSVGRGKDEQYF
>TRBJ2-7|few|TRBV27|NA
TGTGCCAGCAGTTTATCTGCCAGTTCCTACGAGCAGTACTTC
CASSLSASSYEQYF
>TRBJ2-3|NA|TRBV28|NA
TGTGCCAGCAGTTTCGGCACAGGGCCTAAGAGCACAGATACGCAGTATTTT
CASSFGTGPKSTDTQYF
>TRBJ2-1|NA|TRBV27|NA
TGTGCCAGCAGTTGGTCGAGGGGACACAGTGAGCAGTTCTTC
CASSWSRGHSEQFF
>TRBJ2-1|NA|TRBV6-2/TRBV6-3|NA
TGTGCCAGCAGTTACTCGCCGGGGGGCGCCTACAATGAGCAGTTCTTC
CASSYSPGGAYNEQFF
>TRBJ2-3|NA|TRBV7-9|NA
TGTGCCAGCAGCTCGTCCCGGGGCGAAAGCACAGATACGCAGTATTTT
CASSSSRGESTDTQYF
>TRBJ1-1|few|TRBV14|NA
TGTGCCAGCAGCCATGGTCGCAGGGACGCTTTCTTT
CASSHGRRDAFF
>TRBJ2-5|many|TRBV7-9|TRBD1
TGTGCCAGCAGCTCCGTAGACAGGGGAAAAGAGACCCAGTACTTC
CASSSVDRGKETQYF
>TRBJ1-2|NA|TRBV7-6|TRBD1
TGTGCCAGCAGCTTAGGGGACAGGGGGCTCTATGGCTACACCTTC
CASSLGDRGLYGYTF
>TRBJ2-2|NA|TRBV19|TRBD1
TGTGCCAGTAGTATAGGGACAGGGTCCGGGGAGCTGTTTTTT
CASSIGTGSGELFF
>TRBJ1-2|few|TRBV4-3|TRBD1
TGCGCCAGCAGCCCCGGGACAGGGGGAAACTATGGCTACACCTTC
CASSPGTGGNYGYTF
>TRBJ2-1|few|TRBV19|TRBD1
TGTGCCAGTAGTATAGGGGACAGACCTTACAATGAGCAGTTCTTC
CASSIGDRPYNEQFF
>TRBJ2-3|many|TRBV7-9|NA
TGTGCCAGCACCAGCGGCACAGATACGCAGTATTTT
CASTSGTDTQYF
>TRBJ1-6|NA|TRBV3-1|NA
TGTGCCAGCAGCCAACCTACGGGGACCGCGTCGAGCTCCTATAATTCACCCCTCCACTTT
CASSQPTGTASSSYNSPLHF
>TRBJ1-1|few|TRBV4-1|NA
TGCGCCAGCAGCCAAGATCTGGGGGGGCTTACTGAAGCTTTCTTT
CASSQDLGGLTEAFF
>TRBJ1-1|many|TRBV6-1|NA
TGTGCCAGCAGTTCCCCAGGGCCCGGTGGCACTGAAGCTTTCTTT
CASSSPGPGGTEAFF
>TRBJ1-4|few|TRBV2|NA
TGTGCCAGCGAAGTCCAAAGTGCAACTAATGAAAAACTGTTTTTT
CASEVQSATNEKLFF
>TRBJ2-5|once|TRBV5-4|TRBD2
TGTGCCAGCAGCTCGATGACTAGCGGGGGGGCCGCGGAGACCCAGTACTTC
CASSSMTSGGAAETQYF
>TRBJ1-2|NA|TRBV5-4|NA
TGTGCCAGCAGCTTGGCACCCGGAGACGGAGCCGGCTATGGCTACACCTTC
CASSLAPGDGAGYGYTF
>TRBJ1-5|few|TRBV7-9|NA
TGTGCCAGCAGCTTAGATGGGGCAGTCAATCAGCCCCAGCATTTT
CASSLDGAVNQPQHF
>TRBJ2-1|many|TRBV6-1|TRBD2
TGTGCCAGCAAAGAGCGGGGGGCTTACAATGAGCAGTTCTTC
CASKERGAYNEQFF
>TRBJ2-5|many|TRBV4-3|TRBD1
TGCGCCAGCAGCCGAGGGGGCCCCCAAGAGACCCAGTACTTC
CASSRGGPQETQYF
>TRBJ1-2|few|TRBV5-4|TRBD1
TGTGCCAGCAGCTTGGACGCAGCAGGGGGTCCTAACTATGGCTACACCTTC
CASSLDAAGGPNYGYTF
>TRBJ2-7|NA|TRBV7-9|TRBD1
TGTGCCAGCAGCTTGGTAAACAGGGGCCTTTTTTACGAGCAGTACTTC
CASSLVNRGLFYEQYF
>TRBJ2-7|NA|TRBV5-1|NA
TGCGCCAGCGGAAAGGGTGTAAGGGAGCAGTACTTC
CASGKGVREQYF
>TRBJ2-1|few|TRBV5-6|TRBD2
TGTGCCAGCAGCTTGACTAGCGGGGGGCTCAGGGGCAATGAGCAGTTCTTC
CASSLTSGGLRGNEQFF
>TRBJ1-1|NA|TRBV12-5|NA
TGTGCTAGTGGGTCACAGAGAGAAGCTTTCTTT
CASGSQREAFF
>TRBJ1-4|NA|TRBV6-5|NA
TGTGCCAGCAGTTATATCTCTGATAATGAAAAACTGTTTTTT
CASSYISDNEKLFF
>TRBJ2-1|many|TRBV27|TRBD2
TGTGCCAGCAGTTCCGAGCGGGGGGCATACAATGAGCAGTTCTTC
CASSSERGAYNEQFF
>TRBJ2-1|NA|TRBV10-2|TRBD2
TGCGCCAGCAGTGATTCAGCGGGGGGGCCGGATGAGCAGTTCTTC
CASSDSAGGPDEQFF
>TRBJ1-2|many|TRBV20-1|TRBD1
TGCAGTGCTAGAGTCGACAGGGAGGATGGCTACACCTTC
CSARVDREDGYTF
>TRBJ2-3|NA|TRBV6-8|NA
TGTGCCAGCAGTCCGGACGGGGGATTCACAGATACGCAGTATTTT
CASSPDGGFTDTQYF
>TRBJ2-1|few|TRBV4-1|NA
TGCGCCAGCAGCCAAGCCCAAGGGAACCCTTACAATGAGCAGTTCTTC
CASSQAQGNPYNEQFF